The source of this T cell receptor beta chain is a study of blood T cell repertoires in COVID-19. From germline, CDR1 is PRHDT and CDR2 FYEKMQ (reference sequence). After removal of 5 bases from V and 2 bases from J, the junction contained 5 bases not matched to a gene. The CDR3 runs 14 residues. The data were produced by immunoSEQ multiplex PCR, yet TCRdb's version contains in-frame clones alone and is incomplete. The sample records hundreds of thousands of clones, approximately 91% being singletons. This clone is a singleton in its sample. The chain joins TRBV13 to TRBJ2-5; TRBD1 aligns across 7 bases. The source is a woman aged 18 to 35 who had been exposed to COVID-19. The sequenced sample was PBMCs or T cells enriched from blood (not recorded which). DNA of the CDR3: TGTGCCAGCAGCGCCCACAGGGGTCAAGAGACCCAGTACTTC. It yields the protein CASSAHRGQETQYF.